The rows below give T cell receptor beta chains drawn from one sample of a study of blood T cells in healthy people across ages. A single record per CDR3 protein comes from TCRdb applying MiXCR to the 5' RACE reads. The profile shows over 1,500,000 distinct CDR3 sequences, around half of them singletons. The sample comprised blood. These receptors all come from a woman between 40 and 55 years old in good health. Each CDR3 is given without its conserved first and last residue. The order of the fields is J gene, V gene, CDR3 length, CDR3 protein.

TRBJ1-2	TRBV20-1	12	SAKKDSTNYGYT
TRBJ2-3	TRBV18	13	ASSPRTGRGDTQY
TRBJ2-1	TRBV27	14	ASSSGGASSYNEQF
TRBJ1-4	TRBV6-1	14	ASSDFWDRVSEKLF
TRBJ2-5	TRBV5-5	11	ASSVWDQETQY
TRBJ2-5	TRBV24-1	12	ATSDPGGQETQY
TRBJ2-7	TRBV6-5	14	ASSPFPTLLGYEQY
TRBJ2-7	TRBV12-3/TRBV12-4	10	ASSFNWGEQY
TRBJ2-1	TRBV3-1	16	ASSSTSRLATNYNEQF
TRBJ2-3	TRBV3-1	14	ASMGWTTGAADTQY
TRBJ1-1	TRBV19	12	ASSIEVSRTEAF
TRBJ2-5	TRBV5-1	13	ASSLALSREETQY
TRBJ2-5	TRBV6-2/TRBV6-3	12	ASRNSGPGAAQY
TRBJ2-1	TRBV6-2/TRBV6-3	12	ASLQGGAYNEQF
TRBJ2-5	TRBV19	14	ASSLHSGGSGETQY
TRBJ2-3	TRBV6-5	13	ASSYTRDQADTQY